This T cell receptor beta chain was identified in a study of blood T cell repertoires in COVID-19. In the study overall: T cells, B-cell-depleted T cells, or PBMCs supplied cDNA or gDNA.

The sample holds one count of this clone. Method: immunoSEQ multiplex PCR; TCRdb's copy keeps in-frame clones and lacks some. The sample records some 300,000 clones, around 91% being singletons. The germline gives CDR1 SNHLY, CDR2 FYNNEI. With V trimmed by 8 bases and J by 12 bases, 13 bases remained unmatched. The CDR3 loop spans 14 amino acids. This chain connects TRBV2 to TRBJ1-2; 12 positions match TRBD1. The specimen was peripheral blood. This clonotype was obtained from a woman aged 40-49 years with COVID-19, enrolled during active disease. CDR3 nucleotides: TGTGCCAGCTGCAAAGAGATGGGACAGGGGGCCGACACCTTC. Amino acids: CASCKEMGQGADTF.